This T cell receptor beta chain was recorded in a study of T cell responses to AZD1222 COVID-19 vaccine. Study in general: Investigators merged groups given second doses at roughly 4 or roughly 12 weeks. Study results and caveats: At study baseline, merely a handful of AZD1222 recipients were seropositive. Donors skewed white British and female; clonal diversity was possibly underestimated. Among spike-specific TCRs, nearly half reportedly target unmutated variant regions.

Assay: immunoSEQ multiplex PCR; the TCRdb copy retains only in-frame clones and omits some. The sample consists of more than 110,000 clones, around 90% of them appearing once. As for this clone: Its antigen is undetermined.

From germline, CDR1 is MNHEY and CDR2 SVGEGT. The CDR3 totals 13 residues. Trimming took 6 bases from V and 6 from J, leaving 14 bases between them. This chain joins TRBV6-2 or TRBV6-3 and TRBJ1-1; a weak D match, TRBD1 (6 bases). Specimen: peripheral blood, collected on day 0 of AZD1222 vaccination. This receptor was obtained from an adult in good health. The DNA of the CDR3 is TGTGCCAGCAGCGCCCGCAGGGGACCTGAAGCTTTCTTT. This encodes CASSARRGPEAFF.